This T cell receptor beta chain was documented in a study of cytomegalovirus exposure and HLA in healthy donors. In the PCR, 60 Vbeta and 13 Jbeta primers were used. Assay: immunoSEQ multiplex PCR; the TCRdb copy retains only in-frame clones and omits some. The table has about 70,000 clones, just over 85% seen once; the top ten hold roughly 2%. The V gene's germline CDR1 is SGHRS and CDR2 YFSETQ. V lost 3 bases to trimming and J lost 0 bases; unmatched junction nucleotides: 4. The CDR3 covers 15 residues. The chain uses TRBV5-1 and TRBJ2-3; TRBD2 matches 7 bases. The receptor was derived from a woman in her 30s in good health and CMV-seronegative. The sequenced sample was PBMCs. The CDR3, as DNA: TGCGCCAGCAGCTGGAGCGGGATTAGCACAGATACGCAGTATTTT. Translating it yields CASSWSGISTDTQYF.